These 29 T cell receptor beta chains originate from one sample sequenced in a study of vaccination effects on CD4 cells after COVID-19. After expansion with viral peptide pools in the ViraFEST assay, antigen-specific CD4+ T cells were sequenced. When around 10 days of culture had elapsed, CD4+ T cells were isolated. Absence of prior SARS-CoV-2 infection characterized the vaccine recipients, who showed negative nucleocapsid antibodies. TCRdb keeps only in-frame clones here, not all; method: immunoSEQ multiplex PCR. The data hold about 43,000 clones, with around 80% observed a single time. No cognate antigen is known for these TCRs. This specimen was CD4+ T cells from PBMCs cultured with SARS-CoV-2 spike peptides, taken before COVID-19 vaccination. These receptors all come from a human donor who received a COVID-19 vaccine.

The chain couples TRBV7-2 to TRBJ1-1, with D tentatively TRBD1 (5 bases). V was shortened by 3 bases and J by 1 base, with 9 bases between the two germline ends. Germline loops: CDR1 SGHTA, CDR2 FQGNSA. The CDR3 sequence is 14 residues long. The CDR3 DNA reads as TGTGCCAGCAGCTTTGGGGCTTCGAACACTGAAGCTTTCTTT. This codes for CASSFGASNTEAFF.

The gene calls are TRBV12-5 and TRBJ1-2, with D uncertain. Germline-derived CDR1 and CDR2 are LGHNT and FRNRAP. Trimming pared 6 bases from V and 0 bases from J, leaving 5 bases between. This CDR3 has 12 amino acids. CDR3 region: CASGTANYGYTF. The CDR3 coding sequence is TGTGCTAGTGGAACAGCTAACTATGGCTACACCTTC.

The chain joins TRBV5-4 to TRBJ2-1; D may be TRBD1 or TRBD2 (7 bases each). Germline values: CDR1 SGHNT, CDR2 YYREEE (reference sequence). V was cut by 4 bases and J by 8 bases, with 16 bases left in between. The CDR3 loop spans 14 amino acids. The DNA for the CDR3 is TGTGCCAGCAGCCTACAGGGGAGGGTCCATGAGCAGTTCTTC. Translating gives CASSLQGRVHEQFF.

This rearrangement joins TRBV7-8 to TRBJ2-1; D is uncertain. V lost 3 bases and J lost 5, with 2 bases in between. CDR3 length equals 11 residues. CDR1 is SGHVS and CDR2 is FQNEAQ in the germline V gene. CDR3 sequence reads: CASSFNNEQFF. The CDR3, as DNA: TGTGCCAGCAGCTTCAACAATGAGCAGTTCTTC.

The J gene is TRBJ1-4, the V gene TRBV28, with D possibly matching TRBD1 (5 bases). The CDR3 extends over 13 amino acids. CDR1 is MDHEN and CDR2 is SYDVKM in the germline V gene. V was clipped by 3 bases and J by 8 bases, with 10 bases between them. The CDR3 DNA is TGTGCCAGCAGTTTTCTGGGGGGGGAAAAACTGTTTTTT. This gives the protein CASSFLGGEKLFF.

The rearrangement uses TRBV12-3 or TRBV12-4 and TRBJ2-5; no reliable D call. The CDR3 is 11 residues long. Trimming removed 3 bases from V and 4 bases from J, with 3 bases in between. CDR3 region: CASSLGETQYF. CDR3 coding DNA: TGTGCCAGCAGTTTGGGAGAGACCCAGTACTTC.

The chain's CDR3 is CASSQRLAGGRNEQFF. The CDR3 nucleotides read TGTGCCAGCAGCCAACGCCTAGCGGGGGGGAGGAATGAGCAGTTCTTC. J is TRBJ2-1 and V is TRBV3-1 (or the pseudogene TRBV3-2); TRBD2 matches 12 bases. The germline V gene has CDR1 LGHDT and CDR2 YNNKEL (reference sequence). The trim removed 2 bases at V and 7 bases at J, leaving 6 bases unmatched. The CDR3 runs to 16 residues.

This clone was counted only a few times. V is TRBV12-3 or TRBV12-4 and J is TRBJ1-2, with unresolved D. Trimming pared 6 bases from V and 2 bases from J, leaving 10 bases between. This CDR3 region has 13 residues. The CDR3 sequence is CASSPNRNYGYTF. CDR3 sequence (DNA): TGTGCCAGCAGCCCTAACAGAAACTATGGCTACACCTTC.

The chain carries TRBV3-1 (or the pseudogene TRBV3-2) and TRBJ1-1, with D unresolved. The CDR3 loop spans 14 amino acids. The germline V gene has CDR1 LGHDT and CDR2 YNNKEL (reference sequence). V was shortened by 4 bases and J by 1 base, with 10 bases between the two germline ends. The CDR3 reads CASSPSGGNTEAFF. The CDR3 coding sequence is TGTGCCAGCAGCCCTAGTGGCGGGAACACTGAAGCTTTCTTT.

The J gene is TRBJ1-4, the V gene TRBV5-1; TRBD1 might be the D (5 bases). Trimming took off 4 bases at V and 3 bases at J, with 13 bases between the two ends. This CDR3 is built from 15 residues. Per the germline V gene, CDR1 is SGHRS and CDR2 is YFSETQ. The chain's CDR3 is CASSPQGIANEKLFF. In DNA form, the CDR3 reads TGCGCCAGCAGCCCGCAGGGTATCGCTAATGAAAAACTGTTTTTT.

The CDR3 loop reads CASSSQPSQETQYF. The CDR3 DNA is TGTGCCAGCAGCTCCCAGCCGTCGCAAGAGACCCAGTACTTC. The chain joins TRBV5-5 to TRBJ2-5; D unresolved. Germline CDR1 and CDR2: SGHKS and YYEKEE (reference sequence). V lost 3 bases to trimming and J lost 2 bases, with 11 bases between them. This CDR3 has 14 amino acids. The complete variable domain, with remaining parts taken from reference TRBV5-5 and TRBJ2-5, reads DAGVTQSPTHLIKTRGQQVTLRCSPISGHKSVSWYQQVLGQGPQFIFQYYEKEERGRGNFPDRFSARQFPNYSSELNVNALLLGDSALYLCASSSQPSQETQYFGPGTRLLVL.

The chain employs TRBV15 and TRBJ2-5; TRBD1 matches at 7 bases. CDR1 and CDR2 (germline): LNHNV, YYDKDF (reference sequence). Losses at the gene ends were 0 bases for V and 5 bases for J; bases not matched to a gene: 12. The length of the CDR3 is 17 residues. CDR3 sequence: CATSRDPGTVLFETQYF. The CDR3 DNA follows: TGTGCCACCAGCAGAGATCCTGGGACAGTCCTATTTGAGACCCAGTACTTC. Full variable domain (outside the CDR3, taken from reference TRBV15 and TRBJ2-5): DAMVIQNPRYQVTQFGKPVTLSCSQTLNHNVMYWYQQKSSQAPKLLFHYYDKDFNNEADTPDNFQSRRPNTSFCFLDIRSPGLGDTAMYLCATSRDPGTVLFETQYFGPGTRLLVL.

The chain employs TRBV24-1 and TRBJ1-2; 9 positions agree with TRBD1. Germline V gene data show CDR1 as KGHDR and CDR2 as SFDVKD. This CDR3 spans 15 amino acids. V shed 4 bases and J 5 bases; nucleotides not matched to a gene: 7. This CDR3 is CATSDSGQGLYGYTF. CDR3 sequence (DNA): TGTGCCACCAGTGACTCGGGACAGGGTCTATATGGCTACACCTTC.

The chain joins TRBV28 to TRBJ2-5; 8 bases map to TRBD1. The CDR3 sequence is 15 residues long. After removal of 6 bases from V and 3 bases from J, the junction contained 9 bases not matched to a gene. CDR1 is MDHEN and CDR2 is SYDVKM in the germline V gene. The CDR3 region has the DNA TGTGCCAGCAGATATGACAGGGGTTCGGAAGAGACCCAGTACTTC. Translated, it gives CASRYDRGSEETQYF.

The chain carries TRBV18 and TRBJ1-1, with D unresolved. V was clipped by 0 bases and J by 0 bases, with 8 bases between them. This CDR3 is 15 amino acids long. Germline V lookup: CDR1 KGHSH, CDR2 LQKENI. DNA of the CDR3: TGTGCCAGCTCACCACCGGTGGGGTTGAACACTGAAGCTTTCTTT. Translating it yields CASSPPVGLNTEAFF.

V and J are TRBV6-5 and TRBJ2-3; the D is unclear. CDR1 and CDR2 from the germline V gene are MNHEY and SVGAGI. This CDR3 spans 15 amino acids. V gave up 2 bases and J gave up 0 bases, with 9 bases separating them. CDR3 amino acids: CASSYIEPSTDTQYF. The DNA for the CDR3 is TGTGCCAGCAGTTACATTGAACCTAGCACAGATACGCAGTATTTT.

This chain joins TRBV12-3 or TRBV12-4 and TRBJ1-5, with unresolved D. Trimming took 5 bases from V and 4 from J, leaving 9 bases between them. The CDR3 is made up of 13 amino acids. The CDR3 DNA reads as TGTGCCAGCAGTCAACAACTAAATCAGCCCCAGCATTTT. The encoded protein is CASSQQLNQPQHF.

V usage is TRBV5-4 and J usage is TRBJ2-6, with D hard to call. The CDR3 has 15 residues. V was clipped by 4 bases and J by 4 bases, with 12 bases between them. Germline CDR1 SGHNT, CDR2 YYREEE (reference sequence). The DNA of the CDR3 is TGTGCCAGCAGCCGTGTGGGGTCCGGGGCCAACGTCCTGACTTTC. This codes for CASSRVGSGANVLTF.

This clone was detected only a few times. The rearrangement joins TRBV19 to TRBJ1-2, with no clear D. Germline V gene lookup returns CDR1 LNHDA and CDR2 SQIVND (reference sequence). The CDR3 is 14 residues long. With 3 bases removed from V and 4 bases from J, the gap between germline ends came to 12 bases. CDR3 region: CASSIPSLIYGYTF. CDR3 nucleotide sequence: TGTGCCAGTAGTATTCCGAGCCTCATCTATGGCTACACCTTC.

V and J are TRBV25-1 and TRBJ1-1, with D maybe TRBD1 (5 bases). Between the trimmed V and J ends, which lost 3 bases and 1 base, there was a span of 15 bases. Per germline, CDR1 MGHDK and CDR2 SYGVNS. The CDR3 contains 16 residues. The CDR3 DNA follows: TGTGCCAGCAGTGATGGGAAGAGGGGTCCGAACACTGAAGCTTTCTTT. It is translated as CASSDGKRGPNTEAFF.

This clone has more than one count but fewer than ten. V gene TRBV7-3 combines with J gene TRBJ1-1; 9 bases align to TRBD1. Germline CDR1 and CDR2: SGHTA and FQGTGA. The CDR3 is 14 residues long. V dropped 6 bases and J dropped 5; count of bases not matched to a gene: 7. As DNA, the CDR3 is TGTGCCAGCAGTTATGGGACAGGGCGGACTGAAGCTTTCTTT. Residues: CASSYGTGRTEAFF.

V usage is TRBV4-1 and J usage is TRBJ1-4; no firm D call. This CDR3 has 16 amino acids. CDR1 and CDR2 (germline): MGHRA, YSYEKL. Trimming removed 2 bases from V and 4 bases from J, with 14 bases in between. The CDR3 DNA reads as TGCGCCAGCAGCCAACCAGCACCCAGATTTAATGAAAAACTGTTTTTT. This codes for CASSQPAPRFNEKLFF.

This clone was seen once. This chain links TRBV6-2 or TRBV6-3 with TRBJ1-1; D is uncertain. Germline loops: CDR1 MNHEY, CDR2 SVGEGT. CDR3 length: 14 residues. With 5 bases removed from V and 0 bases from J, the gap between germline ends came to 10 bases. As DNA, the CDR3 is TGTGCCAGCAGTCCCTGGGCAGTGAACACTGAAGCTTTCTTT. This codes for CASSPWAVNTEAFF.

J is TRBJ2-4 and V is TRBV7-2; unclear D gene. V lost 5 bases to trimming and J lost 5 bases, with 7 bases between them. This CDR3 has 12 residues. CDR1 is SGHTA, CDR2 FQGNSA, per germline. Here the CDR3 DNA reads TGTGCCAGCAGCAGTAATCAAAACATTCAGTACTTC. It is translated as CASSSNQNIQYF.

The chain joins TRBV7-3 to TRBJ2-5, with D possibly being TRBD1 or TRBD2 (6 bases each). Deletions cut 5 bases from V and 5 bases from J, with 15 bases between. There are 14 residues in the CDR3. Germline values: CDR1 SGHTA, CDR2 FQGTGA. CDR3 loop: CASSPSGGGETQYF. CDR3 nucleotides: TGTGCCAGCAGCCCAAGCGGAGGGGGTGAGACCCAGTACTTC.

The J gene is TRBJ2-3, the V gene TRBV7-9; D is ambiguous. This CDR3 has 14 amino acids. The germline V gene has CDR1 SEHNR and CDR2 FQNEAQ (reference sequence). V lost 1 base and J 2 bases, leaving 7 bases between the germline ends. The CDR3 is CASSLVTYTDTQYF. CDR3 bases: TGTGCCAGCAGCTTAGTAACTTACACAGATACGCAGTATTTT.

This clone was found a few times. The chain recombines TRBV5-1 with TRBJ1-5; D is possibly TRBD1 (5 bases). The germline V gene encodes CDR1 SGHRS and CDR2 YFSETQ. CDR3 length equals 13 residues. Trimming left V 0 bases short and J 8 bases short, with 9 bases between. The CDR3 loop is CASSLGGTEPQHF. CDR3 DNA: TGCGCCAGCAGCTTGGGGGGGACTGAGCCCCAGCATTTT. The entire variable domain, with the rest obtained from reference TRBV5-1 and TRBJ1-5, is as follows: KAGVTQTPRYLIKTRGQQVTLSCSPISGHRSVSWYQQTPGQGLQFLFEYFSETQRNKGNFPGRFSGRQFSNSRSEMNVSTLELGDSALYLCASSLGGTEPQHFGDGTRLSIL.

This sequence joins TRBV3-1 (or the pseudogene TRBV3-2) and TRBJ1-2, with TRBD1 matching over 12 bases. Trimming at V came to 3 bases and at J to 8 bases, leaving 7 bases not matched to a gene. The germline CDR1 and CDR2 sequences are LGHDT and YNNKEL (reference sequence). This CDR3 has 15 amino acids. The chain's CDR3 is CASSHSGTGGGGYTF. The DNA for the CDR3 is TGTGCCAGCAGCCATTCCGGGACAGGGGGCGGGGGCTACACCTTC.

This clone was observed a few times. The V call is TRBV7-2, the J call TRBJ1-1, with a tentative D call TRBD1 (5 bases). The V gene lost 5 bases and the J gene lost 3 bases, with 19 bases spanning the gap. The germline V gene encodes CDR1 SGHTA and CDR2 FQGNSA. This CDR3 is 16 amino acids long. As DNA, the CDR3 is TGTGCCAGCAGCCCGACGACAGCCGATGGGGACACTGAAGCTTTCTTT. Translation gives CASSPTTADGDTEAFF.